Listed below are T cell receptor beta chains from one sample, sequenced in a study of T cell responses to AZD1222 COVID-19 vaccine. The method was immunoSEQ multiplex PCR; TCRdb's version includes in-frame clones alone and lacks a portion of them. In the table there are about 45,000 clones, around 90% of which are singletons. The sample was peripheral blood, taken 28 days after the second AZD1222 dose. The receptors were sampled from an adult who received the AZD1222 COVID-19 vaccine. The CDR3 runs from the conserved cysteine through the conserved F or W. Each record gives: clone size, J gene, D gene, V gene, CDR3 DNA, CDR3 protein. The D gene is left open where the match is weak. For some rows the clone size is stated as once, few or many, or as a class when expanded; others skip it.

>.|TRBJ1-5|.|TRBV19
TGTGCCAGTAGTTGGGGTCTTAATAGCAATCAGCCCCAGCATTTT
CASSWGLNSNQPQHF
>.|TRBJ2-7|.|TRBV7-2
TGTGCCAGCAGCTTAGTTAGCGATTACTACGAGCAGTACTTC
CASSLVSDYYEQYF
>.|TRBJ2-7|TRBD2|TRBV4-3
TGCGCCAGCAGCCCTCTAGCGGGACTCTCCTACGAGCAGTACTTC
CASSPLAGLSYEQYF
>.|TRBJ2-3|TRBD2|TRBV20-1
TGCAGTGCTAGTCGGCTAGCGGGAGACACAAGCACAGATACGCAGTATTTT
CSASRLAGDTSTDTQYF
>.|TRBJ2-1|TRBD2|TRBV18
TGTGCCAGCTCACCAAGCGGGAGCGTTAACAATGAGCAGTTCTTC
CASSPSGSVNNEQFF
>.|TRBJ2-7|.|TRBV4-3
TGCGCCAGCAGCCAAGGCAGGGGTCTTACCTACGAGCAGTACTTC
CASSQGRGLTYEQYF
>.|TRBJ1-3|TRBD1|TRBV2
TGTGCCAGCAGTGAAGGCTTAGGGGGCCCTGGAAACACCATATATTTT
CASSEGLGGPGNTIYF
>.|TRBJ2-1|TRBD1|TRBV19
TGTGCCAGTAGGTCGGCGACAGGGTACTTTTGGAATGAGCAGTTCTTC
CASRSATGYFWNEQFF
>.|TRBJ2-1|TRBD1|TRBV23-1
TGCGCCAGCAGTAAGGGGGCTCACAATGAGCAGTTCTTC
CASSKGAHNEQFF
>few|TRBJ1-1|.|TRBV29-1
TGCAGCGTGGGTGGGGAGCCCATGAACACTGAAGCTTTCTTT
CSVGGEPMNTEAFF
>.|TRBJ2-7|TRBD1|TRBV6-2/TRBV6-3
TGTGCCAGCAGTTACTCCCTCGGACAGGGGGCCTACGAGCAGTACTTC
CASSYSLGQGAYEQYF
>.|TRBJ1-5|.|TRBV2
TGTGCCAGCGTGGGGGAGGGCCAGCCCCAGCATTTT
CASVGEGQPQHF
>.|TRBJ2-5|TRBD1|TRBV29-1
TGCAGCGTCGCTGAAGGGGGCGTAGAGACCCAGTACTTC
CSVAEGGVETQYF
>.|TRBJ1-6|.|TRBV5-8
TGTGCCAGCAGCTTGCAGGGTACCTATAATTCACCCCTCCACTTT
CASSLQGTYNSPLHF
>.|TRBJ1-1|.|TRBV27
TGTGCCAGCAGTTTTCTAACAGGGAACACTGAAGCTTTCTTT
CASSFLTGNTEAFF
>.|TRBJ2-2|TRBD2|TRBV5-1
TGCGCCAGCAGTTCCGGACTAGCGGGAGCGAACACCGGGGAGCTGTTTTTT
CASSSGLAGANTGELFF
>.|TRBJ1-2|.|TRBV18
TGTGCCAGCTCACCCCAGACACCCCGCTATGGCTACACCTTC
CASSPQTPRYGYTF